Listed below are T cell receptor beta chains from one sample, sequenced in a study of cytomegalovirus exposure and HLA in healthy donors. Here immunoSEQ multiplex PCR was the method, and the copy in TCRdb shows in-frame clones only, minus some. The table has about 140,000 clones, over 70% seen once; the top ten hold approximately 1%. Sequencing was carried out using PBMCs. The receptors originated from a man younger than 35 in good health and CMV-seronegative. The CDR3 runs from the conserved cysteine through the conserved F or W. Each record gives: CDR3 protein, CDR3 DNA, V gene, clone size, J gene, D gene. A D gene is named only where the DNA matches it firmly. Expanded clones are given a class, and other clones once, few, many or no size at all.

CDR3 protein: CAIRLGSYGYTF
CDR3 DNA: TGTGCCATTAGACTAGGGAGCTATGGCTACACCTTC
V gene: TRBV7-6
clone size: -
J gene: TRBJ1-2
D gene: -

CDR3 protein: CASSLTHYNEQFF
CDR3 DNA: TGTGCCAGTAGCCTAACTCATTACAATGAGCAGTTCTTC
V gene: TRBV19
clone size: once
J gene: TRBJ2-1
D gene: -

CDR3 protein: CASSLESLRALSSGANVLTF
CDR3 DNA: TGCGCCAGCAGCTTGGAGAGTTTGAGGGCGCTAAGCTCTGGGGCCAACGTCCTGACTTTC
V gene: TRBV5-1
clone size: -
J gene: TRBJ2-6
D gene: -

CDR3 protein: CASSFRGIGTEAFF
CDR3 DNA: TGTGCCAGCAGCTTCAGGGGGATCGGCACTGAAGCTTTCTTT
V gene: TRBV5-6
clone size: -
J gene: TRBJ1-1
D gene: TRBD1

CDR3 protein: CASSRGHPTPRGMFF
CDR3 DNA: TGTGCCAGCAGCCGAGGGCACCCTACCCCGCGTGGGATGTTTTTT
V gene: TRBV11-2
clone size: -
J gene: TRBJ1-4
D gene: -

CDR3 protein: CASSLGQSSYEQYF
CDR3 DNA: TGCGCCAGCAGCTTGGGACAGAGCTCCTACGAGCAGTACTTC
V gene: TRBV5-1
clone size: few
J gene: TRBJ2-7
D gene: -

CDR3 protein: CASSFAGQGPYEQYF
CDR3 DNA: TGCGCCAGCAGCTTCGCGGGACAGGGTCCCTACGAGCAGTACTTC
V gene: TRBV5-1
clone size: -
J gene: TRBJ2-7
D gene: TRBD1

CDR3 protein: CASSYRTGGEQYF
CDR3 DNA: TGTGCCAGCAGTTACAGGACAGGCGGCGAGCAGTACTTC
V gene: TRBV6-5
clone size: -
J gene: TRBJ2-7
D gene: TRBD1

CDR3 protein: CASSPGLADLHEQYF
CDR3 DNA: TGTGCCAGCAGCCCCGGACTAGCGGACCTCCACGAGCAGTACTTC
V gene: TRBV9
clone size: -
J gene: TRBJ2-7
D gene: TRBD2

CDR3 protein: CSSSPGQSEKLFF
CDR3 DNA: TGTTCCAGCAGCCCTGGACAGAGTGAAAAACTGTTTTTT
V gene: TRBV7-9
clone size: -
J gene: TRBJ1-4
D gene: -

CDR3 protein: CASSPTDSSGNTIYF
CDR3 DNA: TGTGCCAGCTCACCCACTGACAGCTCTGGAAACACCATATATTTT
V gene: TRBV18
clone size: -
J gene: TRBJ1-3
D gene: -

CDR3 protein: CASSLRGLGEAFF
CDR3 DNA: TGTGCCAGCAGCTTGAGGGGGCTGGGTGAAGCTTTCTTT
V gene: TRBV13
clone size: -
J gene: TRBJ1-1
D gene: TRBD1

CDR3 protein: CASSYRQGNSPLHF
CDR3 DNA: TGTGCCAGCAGTTATAGGCAGGGGAATTCACCCCTCCACTTT
V gene: TRBV6-6
clone size: -
J gene: TRBJ1-6
D gene: -

CDR3 protein: CASSLRQGGMNTEAFF
CDR3 DNA: TGTGCCAGCAGTCTCAGACAGGGGGGGATGAACACTGAAGCTTTCTTT
V gene: TRBV27
clone size: -
J gene: TRBJ1-1
D gene: TRBD1

CDR3 protein: CASRQDSYNEQFF
CDR3 DNA: TGTGCCAGCCGACAGGACTCCTACAATGAGCAGTTCTTC
V gene: TRBV6-5
clone size: -
J gene: TRBJ2-1
D gene: -

CDR3 protein: CASSPPVGDTQYF
CDR3 DNA: TGTGCCAGCAGCCCCCCGGTCGGAGATACGCAGTATTTT
V gene: TRBV9
clone size: -
J gene: TRBJ2-3
D gene: -

CDR3 protein: CASHPGTGGNTIYF
CDR3 DNA: TGTGCCAGTCACCCCGGGACAGGTGGAAACACCATATATTTT
V gene: TRBV2
clone size: -
J gene: TRBJ1-3
D gene: TRBD1

CDR3 protein: CASSLLADRTDTQYF
CDR3 DNA: TGTGCCAGCAGTCTACTAGCGGACCGCACAGATACGCAGTATTTT
V gene: TRBV27
clone size: -
J gene: TRBJ2-3
D gene: TRBD2

CDR3 protein: CARSFIWDRDSNQPQHF
CDR3 DNA: TGTGCCAGAAGCTTTATATGGGACAGGGATAGCAATCAGCCCCAGCATTTT
V gene: TRBV5-3
clone size: -
J gene: TRBJ1-5
D gene: TRBD1

CDR3 protein: CASSSETGFSGNTIYF
CDR3 DNA: TGTGCCAGCAGTTCGGAAACAGGGTTCTCTGGAAACACCATATATTTT
V gene: TRBV6-5
clone size: -
J gene: TRBJ1-3
D gene: -

CDR3 protein: CASRGLAGGQQTQYF
CDR3 DNA: TGTGCCAGCAGAGGACTAGCGGGGGGGCAACAGACCCAGTACTTC
V gene: TRBV6-5
clone size: -
J gene: TRBJ2-5
D gene: TRBD2

CDR3 protein: CASSPSQNGNSPLHF
CDR3 DNA: TGTGCCAGCTCACCTTCACAAAACGGGAATTCACCCCTCCACTTT
V gene: TRBV18
clone size: -
J gene: TRBJ1-6
D gene: -

CDR3 protein: CAWSSWTGVSSGNTIYF
CDR3 DNA: TGTGCCTGGAGTTCTTGGACAGGGGTTTCCTCTGGAAACACCATATATTTT
V gene: TRBV30
clone size: -
J gene: TRBJ1-3
D gene: TRBD1

CDR3 protein: CASMEGGLGNQPQHF
CDR3 DNA: TGTGCCAGCATGGAGGGGGGGCTGGGGAATCAGCCCCAGCATTTT
V gene: TRBV6-6
clone size: -
J gene: TRBJ1-5
D gene: -

CDR3 protein: CASSPSDSGNTIYF
CDR3 DNA: TGCGCCAGCAGCCCCTCAGATTCTGGAAACACCATATATTTT
V gene: TRBV5-1
clone size: -
J gene: TRBJ1-3
D gene: -

CDR3 protein: CACDRSYNSPLHF
CDR3 DNA: TGTGCCTGCGACAGGAGCTATAATTCACCCCTCCACTTT
V gene: TRBV30
clone size: -
J gene: TRBJ1-6
D gene: -

CDR3 protein: CASSLAGRGGQETQYF
CDR3 DNA: TGTGCCAGCAGCTTAGCGGGGCGGGGGGGACAAGAGACCCAGTACTTC
V gene: TRBV7-2
clone size: once
J gene: TRBJ2-5
D gene: TRBD2

CDR3 protein: CASSQTRTGKPYEQYF
CDR3 DNA: TGTGCCAGCAGCCAAACAAGGACAGGGAAACCCTACGAGCAGTACTTC
V gene: TRBV7-9
clone size: few
J gene: TRBJ2-7
D gene: TRBD1

CDR3 protein: CAISEGQPFQETQYF
CDR3 DNA: TGTGCCATCAGTGAGGGACAACCGTTTCAAGAGACCCAGTACTTC
V gene: TRBV10-3
clone size: -
J gene: TRBJ2-5
D gene: -

CDR3 protein: CAWVGSGGPTGELFF
CDR3 DNA: TGTGCCTGGGTGGGAAGCGGGGGGCCGACCGGGGAGCTGTTTTTT
V gene: TRBV30
clone size: once
J gene: TRBJ2-2
D gene: TRBD2